The source of this T cell receptor (beta chain) is a study of T cell responses to AZD1222 COVID-19 vaccine. Study summary: Second-dose timings of about 4 or about 12 weeks were pooled.

Clones were read by immunoSEQ multiplex PCR, and TCRdb kept only the in-frame ones, dropping some. Here the sample spans around 120,000 clones, approximately 96% being singletons. Overall study findings and caveats: Increased Spike-specific TCR breadth and depth were observed after two AZD1222 doses.

There are 14 residues in the CDR3. Germline V CDR1 and CDR2: SGHAT, FQNNGV. Trimming took off 4 bases at V and 8 bases at J, with 14 bases between the two ends. A word on this clone: What it binds is unknown.

This clonotype was sampled from an adult in good health. This chain links TRBV11-2 with TRBJ1-4; perhaps TRBD1 as D (6 bases). The starting material was peripheral blood, obtained on day 0 of AZD1222 vaccination. The chain's CDR3 is CASSSVGAREKLFF. The DNA of the CDR3 is TGTGCCAGCAGCTCAGTGGGGGCCAGGGAAAAACTGTTTTTT.